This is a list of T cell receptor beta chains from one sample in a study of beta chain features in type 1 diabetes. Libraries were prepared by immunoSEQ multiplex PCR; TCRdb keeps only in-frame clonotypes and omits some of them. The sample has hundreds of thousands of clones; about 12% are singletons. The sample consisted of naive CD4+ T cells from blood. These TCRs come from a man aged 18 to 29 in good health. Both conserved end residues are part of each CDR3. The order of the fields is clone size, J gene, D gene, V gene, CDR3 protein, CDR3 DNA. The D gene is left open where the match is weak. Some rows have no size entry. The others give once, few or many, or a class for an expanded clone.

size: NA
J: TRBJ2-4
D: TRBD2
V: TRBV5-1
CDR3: CASSLGLGGEDIQYF
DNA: TGCGCCAGCAGCTTGGGGCTGGGAGGGGAGGACATTCAGTACTTC

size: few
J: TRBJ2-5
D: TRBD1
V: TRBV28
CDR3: CASSLPGTGEETQYF
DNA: TGTGCCAGCAGTTTACCCGGGACAGGGGAAGAGACCCAGTACTTC

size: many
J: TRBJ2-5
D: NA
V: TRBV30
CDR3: CAWTAGETQYF
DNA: TGTGCCTGGACCGCCGGGGAGACCCAGTACTTC

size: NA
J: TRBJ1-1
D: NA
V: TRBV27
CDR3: CASSLPGNTEAFF
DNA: TGTGCCAGCAGTTTACCAGGGAATACTGAAGCTTTCTTT

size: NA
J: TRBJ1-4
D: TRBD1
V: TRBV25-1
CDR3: CASSDLRQGNEKLFF
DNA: TGTGCCAGCAGTGACCTAAGACAGGGTAATGAAAAACTGTTTTTT

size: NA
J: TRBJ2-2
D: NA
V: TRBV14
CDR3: CASTQVTSGPGELFF
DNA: TGTGCCAGCACCCAAGTGACCTCAGGTCCCGGGGAGCTGTTTTTT

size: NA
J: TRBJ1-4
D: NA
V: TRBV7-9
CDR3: CASSTGLGEKLFF
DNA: TGTGCCAGCAGCACTGGGCTTGGTGAAAAACTGTTTTTT

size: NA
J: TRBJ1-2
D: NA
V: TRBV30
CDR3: CAWSVSSYGYTF
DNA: TGTGCCTGGAGTGTGTCCAGCTATGGCTACACCTTC

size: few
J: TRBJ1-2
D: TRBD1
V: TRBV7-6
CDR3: CASSLTGLYGYTF
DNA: TGTGCCAGCAGCTTGACAGGGCTCTATGGCTACACCTTC

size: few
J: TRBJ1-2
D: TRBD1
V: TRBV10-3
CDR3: CAINPDRSYGYTF
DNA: TGTGCCATCAATCCGGACAGGAGCTATGGCTACACCTTC

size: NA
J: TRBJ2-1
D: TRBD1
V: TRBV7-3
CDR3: CASSQQGARTNEQFF
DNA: TGTGCCAGCAGCCAACAGGGGGCTCGGACTAATGAGCAGTTCTTC

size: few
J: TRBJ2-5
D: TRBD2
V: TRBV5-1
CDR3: CASSKPGLAASETQYF
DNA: TGCGCCAGCAGCAAACCGGGACTAGCGGCTTCGGAGACCCAGTACTTC

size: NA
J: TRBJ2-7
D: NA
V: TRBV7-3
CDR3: CASSLSVGGYYEQYF
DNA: TGTGCCAGCAGCTTAAGTGTCGGAGGTTACTACGAGCAGTACTTC

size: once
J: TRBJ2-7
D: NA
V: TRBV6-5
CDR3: CASSTDRRGSYEQYF
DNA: TGTGCCAGCAGCACGGACAGGAGGGGCTCCTACGAGCAGTACTTC

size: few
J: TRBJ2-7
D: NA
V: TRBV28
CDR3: CASSYDSYEQYF
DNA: TGTGCCAGCAGTTATGACAGCTACGAGCAGTACTTC

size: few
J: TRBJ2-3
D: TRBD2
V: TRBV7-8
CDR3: CASSSRLARSRSQYF
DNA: TGTGCCAGCAGCAGCAGACTAGCAAGGAGCCGTTCGCAGTATTTT

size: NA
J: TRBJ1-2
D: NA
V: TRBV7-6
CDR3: CASSDIYSNYGYTF
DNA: TGTGCCAGCAGCGATATTTACAGCAACTATGGCTACACCTTC

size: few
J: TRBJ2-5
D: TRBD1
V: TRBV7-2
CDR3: CASSMGQLQETQYF
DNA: TGTGCCAGCAGCATGGGACAGCTCCAAGAGACCCAGTACTTC

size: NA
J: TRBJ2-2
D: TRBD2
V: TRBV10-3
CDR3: CAISELASGRTGELFF
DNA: TGTGCCATCAGTGAGCTGGCTAGCGGGAGAACCGGGGAGCTGTTTTTT

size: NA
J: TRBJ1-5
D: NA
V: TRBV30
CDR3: CACQNNSNQPQHF
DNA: TGTGCCTGCCAGAACAATAGCAATCAGCCCCAGCATTTT

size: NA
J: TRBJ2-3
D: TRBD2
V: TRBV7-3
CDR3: CASSLHGRGNTDTQYF
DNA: TGTGCCAGCAGCCTACATGGGCGGGGGAACACAGATACGCAGTATTTT

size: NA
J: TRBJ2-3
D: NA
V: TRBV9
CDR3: CASSVFEGASTDTQYF
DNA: TGTGCCAGCAGCGTCTTTGAAGGGGCAAGCACAGATACGCAGTATTTT

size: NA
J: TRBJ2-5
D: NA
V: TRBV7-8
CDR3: CASSPRVLGQETQYF
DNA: TGTGCCAGCAGCCCGAGGGTGCTAGGACAAGAGACCCAGTACTTC

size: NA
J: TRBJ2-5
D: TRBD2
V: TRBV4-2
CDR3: CASSQGVASGGGETQYF
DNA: TGTGCCAGCAGCCAAGGAGTGGCTAGCGGGGGGGGAGAGACCCAGTACTTC

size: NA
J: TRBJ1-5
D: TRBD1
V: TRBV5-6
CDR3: CASSPAGGFQPQHF
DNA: TGTGCCAGCAGCCCGGCAGGGGGTTTTCAGCCCCAGCATTTT

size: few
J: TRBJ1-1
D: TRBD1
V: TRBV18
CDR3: CASSPNRGRNTEAFF
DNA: TGTGCCAGCTCCCCGAACAGGGGACGGAACACTGAAGCTTTCTTT

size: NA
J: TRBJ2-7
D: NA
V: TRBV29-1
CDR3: CSVGHRLSYEQYF
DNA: TGCAGCGTTGGTCACAGGCTTTCCTACGAGCAGTACTTC

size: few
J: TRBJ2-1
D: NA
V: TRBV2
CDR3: CASTWGQYNEQFF
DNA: TGTGCCAGCACTTGGGGGCAGTACAATGAGCAGTTCTTC

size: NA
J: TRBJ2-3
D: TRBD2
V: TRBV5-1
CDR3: CASSLSLASKSTDTQYF
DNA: TGCGCCAGCAGCTTGTCACTAGCGTCTAAAAGCACAGATACGCAGTATTTT

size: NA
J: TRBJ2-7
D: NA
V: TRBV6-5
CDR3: CASSQDIIGEQYF
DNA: TGTGCCAGCAGCCAGGACATTATCGGCGAGCAGTACTTC

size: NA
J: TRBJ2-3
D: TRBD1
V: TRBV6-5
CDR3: CASSYSGTGGDTQYF
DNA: TGTGCCAGCAGTTACTCCGGGACAGGGGGGGATACGCAGTATTTT

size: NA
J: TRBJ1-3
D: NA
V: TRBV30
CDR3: CAWSVQAAGNTIYF
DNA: TGTGCCTGGAGTGTACAGGCAGCTGGAAACACCATATATTTT

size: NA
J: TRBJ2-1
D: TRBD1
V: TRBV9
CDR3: CASSQPGTGDNEQFF
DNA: TGTGCCAGCAGCCAACCCGGGACAGGGGACAATGAGCAGTTCTTC

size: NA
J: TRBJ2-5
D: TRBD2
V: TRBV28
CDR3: CASSLRAGGRETQYF
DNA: TGTGCCAGCAGTTTAAGAGCGGGGGGCCGAGAGACCCAGTACTTC

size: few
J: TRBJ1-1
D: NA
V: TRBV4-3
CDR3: CASSRGLTNTEAFF
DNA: TGCGCCAGCAGCCGAGGACTGACGAACACTGAAGCTTTCTTT

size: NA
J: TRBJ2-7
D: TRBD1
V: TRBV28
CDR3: CASRPKGTGDGGEQYF
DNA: TGTGCCAGCAGGCCTAAGGGGACAGGGGATGGGGGCGAGCAGTACTTC

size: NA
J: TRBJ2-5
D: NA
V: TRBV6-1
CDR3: CASSSDYEGETQYF
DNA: TGTGCCAGCAGTTCGGACTATGAGGGAGAGACCCAGTACTTC

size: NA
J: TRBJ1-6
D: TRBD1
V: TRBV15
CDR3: CATRDGTGASPLHF
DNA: TGTGCCACCAGGGACGGGACAGGGGCCTCACCCCTCCACTTT

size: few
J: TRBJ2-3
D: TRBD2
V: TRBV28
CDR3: CASRLAGGTDTQYF
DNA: TGTGCCAGCAGGCTAGCGGGGGGCACGGATACGCAGTATTTT

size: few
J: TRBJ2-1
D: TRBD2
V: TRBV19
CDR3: CASSINSGVEQFF
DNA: TGTGCCAGTAGTATAAACAGCGGGGTTGAGCAGTTCTTC

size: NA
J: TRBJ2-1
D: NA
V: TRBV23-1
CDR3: CASSQGSGLYYEQFF
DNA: TGCGCCAGCAGTCAAGGCTCCGGACTCTACTATGAGCAGTTCTTC

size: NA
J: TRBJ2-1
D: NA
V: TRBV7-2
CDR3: CASSLGAGEYNEQFF
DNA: TGTGCCAGCAGCTTAGGGGCAGGGGAGTACAATGAGCAGTTCTTC

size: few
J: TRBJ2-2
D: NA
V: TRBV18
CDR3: CASLPSGTGELFF
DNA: TGTGCCAGCTTGCCCAGTGGCACCGGGGAGCTGTTTTTT

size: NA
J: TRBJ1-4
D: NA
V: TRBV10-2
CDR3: CATKTENEKLFF
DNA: TGCGCCACCAAGACAGAGAATGAAAAACTGTTTTTT

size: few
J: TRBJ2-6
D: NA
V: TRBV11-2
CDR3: CASSLVTGANVLTF
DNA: TGTGCCAGCAGCTTAGTTACTGGGGCCAACGTCCTGACTTTC

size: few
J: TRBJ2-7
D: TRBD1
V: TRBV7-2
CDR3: CASSPHSTGETYEQYF
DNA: TGTGCCAGCAGCCCCCACTCGACAGGGGAAACCTACGAGCAGTACTTC

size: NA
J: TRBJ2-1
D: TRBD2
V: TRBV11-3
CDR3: CASSFGGGSSYNEQFF
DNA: TGTGCCAGCAGCTTTGGCGGGGGGAGCTCCTACAATGAGCAGTTCTTC

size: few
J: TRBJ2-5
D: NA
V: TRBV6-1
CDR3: CASSEFARETQYF
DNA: TGTGCCAGCAGTGAATTCGCTCGGGAGACCCAGTACTTC

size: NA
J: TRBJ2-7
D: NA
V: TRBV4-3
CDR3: CASSQVRQRNYEQYF
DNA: TGCGCCAGCAGCCAAGTTCGACAGAGGAACTACGAGCAGTACTTC

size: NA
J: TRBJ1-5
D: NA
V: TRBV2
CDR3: CASSERTRYQPQHF
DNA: TGTGCCAGCAGTGAGCGGACTCGGTATCAGCCCCAGCATTTT

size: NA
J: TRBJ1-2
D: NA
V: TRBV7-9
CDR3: CASSLGTNYYGYTF
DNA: TGTGCCAGCAGCCTTGGGACAAACTACTATGGCTACACCTTC